This passage covers 28 T cell receptor beta chains from one sample sequenced in a study of cytomegalovirus exposure and HLA in healthy donors. PCR used 60 Vbeta primers and 13 Jbeta primers. Clones were read by immunoSEQ multiplex PCR, and TCRdb kept only the in-frame ones, dropping some. The table has some 180,000 clones, less than 80% seen once. The sample consisted of PBMCs. The receptors were sampled from a young man in good health and CMV-seronegative.

V gene TRBV6-6 combines with J gene TRBJ1-3, with D possibly being TRBD1 (5 bases). Germline assignment: CDR1 MNHNY and CDR2 SVGAGI (reference sequence). Trimming left V 5 bases short and J 0 bases short, with 8 bases between. The CDR3 is made up of 14 amino acids. As DNA, the CDR3 is TGTGCCAGCAGTGCGACAGTCTCTGGAAACACCATATATTTT. Translating it yields CASSATVSGNTIYF.

To note about this clone: Other nucleotide sequences in the sample specify the same CDR3. The rearrangement links TRBV7-2 to TRBJ1-5; D is undetermined. Germline V gene data show CDR1 as SGHTA and CDR2 as FQGNSA. Trimming pared 6 bases from V and 3 bases from J, leaving 9 bases between. The CDR3 spans 13 residues. The CDR3 sequence: CASSPHTNQPQHF. The CDR3 nucleotides are TGTGCCAGCAGTCCACATACCAATCAGCCCCAGCATTTT. The whole variable domain, remainder taken from reference TRBV7-2 and TRBJ1-5, is GAGVSQSPSNKVTEKGKDVELRCDPISGHTALYWYRQSLGQGLEFLIYFQGNSAPDKSGLPSDRFSAERTGGSVSTLTIQRTQQEDSAVYLCASSPHTNQPQHFGDGTRLSIL.

J is TRBJ2-7 and V is TRBV2, with 7 positions matching TRBD1. The V gene end was trimmed by 7 bases and the J gene end by 5 bases; junction bases not matched to a gene: 11. The CDR3 is 14 residues long. The V gene's germline CDR1 is SNHLY and CDR2 FYNNEI. CDR3 coding DNA: TGTGCCAGCATCGGTACGACAGGGTTAGACGAGCAGTACTTC. Amino acids: CASIGTTGLDEQYF.

The J gene is TRBJ2-4, the V gene TRBV30; weak D call: TRBD2 (7 bases). Germline V lookup: CDR1 GTSNPN, CDR2 SVGIG (reference sequence). V was clipped by 3 bases and J by 9 bases, with 18 bases between them. This CDR3 is built from 14 residues. CDR3 amino acids: CAWRDGGGLGIQYF. CDR3 sequence (DNA): TGTGCCTGGAGGGATGGGGGGGGCCTCGGCATTCAGTACTTC.

As DNA, the CDR3 is TGTGCCAGCAGTCCGAGACAGTATGGCTACACCTTC. Its translation is CASSPRQYGYTF. The chain links TRBV28 to TRBJ1-2; tentatively, D is TRBD1 (5 bases). The V end lost 5 bases, the J end lost 5 bases, and 9 bases lay between the germline ends. CDR3 size: 12 residues. Germline V gene sequence: CDR1 MDHEN, CDR2 SYDVKM.

This clone was recorded once. The chain uses TRBV6-6 and TRBJ2-4; TRBD1 matches 10 bases. The CDR3 is 13 residues long. Trimming cost V 4 bases and J 9 bases; bases outside gene matches: 3. The germline V gene encodes CDR1 MNHNY and CDR2 SVGAGI (reference sequence). The chain's CDR3 is CASSSGTGAIQYF. The CDR3 DNA is TGTGCCAGCAGTTCCGGGACAGGGGCCATTCAGTACTTC.

J is TRBJ2-7 and V is TRBV6-5; D remains unclear. Germline V lookup: CDR1 MNHEY, CDR2 SVGAGI. The CDR3 sequence is 13 residues long. V gave up 5 bases and J gave up 0 bases, with 8 bases separating them. CDR3 residues: CASSRYSSYEQYF. CDR3 DNA sequence: TGTGCCAGCAGTAGATACTCCTCCTACGAGCAGTACTTC.

V is TRBV9 and J is TRBJ2-3; the match to TRBD2 covers 10 bases. V lost 0 bases to trimming and J lost 2 bases; unmatched junction nucleotides: 3. In germline, CDR1 is SGDLS, CDR2 YYNGEE. The CDR3 spans 16 residues. As DNA, the CDR3 is TGTGCCAGCAGCGTAGTGAGCGGGAGGGCCACAGATACGCAGTATTTT. It is translated as CASSVVSGRATDTQYF.

In its sample, this clone was seen a few times. The chain has TRBV10-1 and TRBJ2-1, with 9 positions matching TRBD2. The CDR3 sequence is 15 residues long. CDR1 WNHNN and CDR2 SYGVQD come from the germline V gene (reference sequence). The J segment lost 7 bases and the V segment lost 10 bases, leaving 14 bases of the junction unmatched. This CDR3 is CAIPSLAGSGNEQFF. DNA for the CDR3: TGCGCCATTCCCTCGCTAGCGGGATCAGGGAATGAGCAGTTCTTC.

The gene calls are TRBV9 and TRBJ2-1, with D hard to call. V gave up 3 bases and J gave up 6 bases, with 16 bases separating them. CDR1 and CDR2 (germline): SGDLS, YYNGEE. The CDR3 consists of 15 residues. Here the CDR3 reads CASSATLVVSNEQFF. The CDR3 DNA reads TGTGCCAGCAGCGCGACCCTAGTGGTCTCCAATGAGCAGTTCTTC.

The V call is TRBV30, the J call TRBJ2-7, with 13 bases aligning to TRBD2. V was pared by 0 bases and J by 9 bases, with 5 bases of the junction left unmatched. This CDR3 comprises 14 residues. CDR1 GTSNPN and CDR2 SVGIG come from the germline V gene (reference sequence). In DNA, the CDR3 is TGTGCCTGGAGTGTGGGACTAGCGGGATCCGGGCAGTACTTC. Translating gives CAWSVGLAGSGQYF.

This clone was seen only a few times. V usage is TRBV4-2 and J usage is TRBJ2-1; 8 positions match TRBD2. CDR1 and CDR2 (germline): LGHNA, YNFKEQ. The CDR3 consists of 14 residues. V lost 3 bases to trimming and J lost 5 bases; unmatched junction nucleotides: 3. CDR3 loop: CASSHGRGDNEQFF. For the CDR3, the DNA is TGTGCCAGCAGCCACGGGAGGGGCGACAATGAGCAGTTCTTC.

The DNA for the CDR3 is TGTGCCAGCAGTGAAGGGGGCCATAGCAATCAGCCCCAGCATTTT. This translates into CASSEGGHSNQPQHF. J is TRBJ1-5 and V is TRBV6-1; D perhaps matches TRBD1 (5 bases). Deletions cut 1 base from V and 0 bases from J, with 7 bases between. Germline V gene lookup returns CDR1 MNHNS and CDR2 SASEGT. The CDR3 contains 15 residues.

This chain connects TRBV5-6 to TRBJ2-7; TRBD1 agrees at 7 bases. The germline V gene has CDR1 SGHDT and CDR2 YYEEEE. The CDR3 extends over 14 amino acids. Germline trimming cut 4 bases from V and 6 bases from J; bases unmatched to any gene: 10. CDR3 sequence reads: CASSTGTVAVEQYF. The CDR3 DNA sequence: TGTGCCAGCAGCACGGGGACAGTTGCGGTCGAGCAGTACTTC. The full variable domain, rest sourced from reference TRBV5-6 and TRBJ2-7, is DAGVTQSPTHLIKTRGQQVTLRCSPKSGHDTVSWYQQALGQGPQFIFQYYEEEERQRGNFPDRFSGHQFPNYSSELNVNALLLGDSALYLCASSTGTVAVEQYFGPGTRLTVT.

The chain uses TRBV11-2 and TRBJ1-5; D remains unclear. Deletions cut 3 bases from V and 0 bases from J, with 9 bases between. From germline, CDR1 is SGHAT and CDR2 FQNNGV. The CDR3 runs to 15 residues. CDR3 DNA sequence: TGTGCCAGCAGCTTGGGCAGCTATAGCAATCAGCCCCAGCATTTT. This encodes CASSLGSYSNQPQHF.

J is TRBJ2-1 and V is TRBV19; D is possibly TRBD1 (5 bases). Germline V gives CDR1 LNHDA, CDR2 SQIVND (reference sequence). Trimming stripped 6 bases from V and 8 bases from J, with 11 bases between. The CDR3 loop spans 12 amino acids. The CDR3 DNA is TGTGCCAGTAGGAATCCAGGGTATGAGCAGTTCTTC. Amino acid sequence: CASRNPGYEQFF.

In DNA, the CDR3 is TGTGCCAGCAGTTACTCCGGGACTACTAACTATGGCTACACCTTC. This sequence encodes CASSYSGTTNYGYTF. V gene TRBV6-5 combines with J gene TRBJ1-2; TRBD1 is a possible D gene (5 bases). Trimming cost V 0 bases and J 0 bases, with 8 bases left between them. The germline CDR1 and CDR2 sequences are MNHEY and SVGAGI. This CDR3 region has 15 residues.

As DNA, the CDR3 is TGCAGCGTTGGAGGACTAGCGGGGGCCTACGAGCAGTACTTC. Translated, it gives CSVGGLAGAYEQYF. The J gene is TRBJ2-7, the V gene TRBV29-1, with 13 bases aligning to TRBD2. Trimming removed 4 bases from V and 2 bases from J; junction bases left unmatched: 2. CDR1 is SQVTM, CDR2 ANQGSEA, per germline. The CDR3 totals 14 residues.

V is TRBV14 and J is TRBJ1-6; D ambiguous. There are 14 residues in the CDR3. The germline gives CDR1 SGHDN, CDR2 FVKESK. The ends were cut back, 0 bases at V and 10 bases at J, with 10 bases in the middle. The CDR3 DNA is TGTGCCAGCAGCCAAGATCTTGGAGGATCACCCCTCCACTTT. It codes for CASSQDLGGSPLHF. Supplemented by reference TRBV14 and TRBJ1-6, the full variable domain reads EAGVTQFPSHSVIEKGQTVTLRCDPISGHDNLYWYRRVMGKEIKFLLHFVKESKQDESGMPNNRFLAERTGGTYSTLKVQPAELEDSGVYFCASSQDLGGSPLHFGNGTRLTVT.

The count of this clone is one. The chain couples TRBV11-2 to TRBJ1-1; a weak D match, TRBD1 (6 bases). Trimming left V 1 base short and J 5 bases short, with 11 bases between. From germline, CDR1 is SGHAT and CDR2 FQNNGV. The CDR3 spans 14 residues. The CDR3 loop reads CASSLAGVLTEAFF. The DNA of the CDR3 is TGTGCCAGCAGCTTAGCAGGGGTTTTAACTGAAGCTTTCTTT.

In its sample, this clone was seen once. The chain recombines TRBV13 with TRBJ1-6; D is unclear. CDR1 and CDR2 (germline): PRHDT, FYEKMQ (reference sequence). Trimming removed 5 bases from V and 6 bases from J, with 14 bases in between. CDR3 length equals 15 residues. CDR3 region: CASSRDRTVNSPLHF. The CDR3 region has the DNA TGTGCCAGCAGCCGCGATAGGACTGTTAATTCACCCCTCCACTTT.

The CDR3 sequence is CASSEGEGSYNSPLHF. For the CDR3, the DNA is TGTGCCAGCAGTGAAGGGGAGGGGTCCTATAATTCACCCCTCCACTTT. V usage is TRBV6-1 and J usage is TRBJ1-6, with a tentative D call TRBD1 (5 bases). The germline V gene has CDR1 MNHNS and CDR2 SASEGT. V lost 1 base to trimming and J lost 1 base, with 8 bases between them. The length of the CDR3 is 16 residues.

This clone has a single count. The chain combines TRBV29-1 with TRBJ2-1; tentatively, D is TRBD2 (6 bases). Trimming pared 3 bases from V and 7 bases from J, leaving 10 bases between. Germline CDR1 is SQVTM and CDR2 is ANQGSEA. The CDR3 runs to 12 residues. DNA of the CDR3: TGCAGCGTTGAGGTCGGGGGAAATGAGCAGTTCTTC. Amino acids: CSVEVGGNEQFF.

The chain employs TRBV5-1 and TRBJ2-2; the match to TRBD2 covers 9 bases. Per germline, CDR1 SGHRS and CDR2 YFSETQ. The CDR3 is 18 residues long. Germline trimming cut 3 bases from V and 4 bases from J; bases unmatched to any gene: 13. CDR3 sequence: CASSWGQGSGRTTGELFF. CDR3 sequence (DNA): TGCGCCAGCAGCTGGGGCCAAGGTAGCGGGAGAACCACCGGGGAGCTGTTTTTT.

The chain employs TRBV4-1 and TRBJ2-7, with a weak D call TRBD1 (6 bases). The CDR3 is 15 amino acids. Between the trimmed V and J ends, which lost 1 base and 2 bases, there was a span of 12 bases. Germline V gene data show CDR1 as MGHRA and CDR2 as YSYEKL. Written as DNA, the CDR3 is TGCGCCAGCAGCCAAGGTGGGACAACCGCCTACGAGCAGTACTTC. Protein: CASSQGGTTAYEQYF.

The rearrangement links TRBV5-1 to TRBJ2-3; 13 bases match TRBD2. The CDR3 has 22 residues. The V segment lost 0 bases and the J segment 0 bases; nucleotides outside the gene matches: 16. Germline V gene lookup returns CDR1 SGHRS and CDR2 YFSETQ. In DNA form, the CDR3 reads TGCGCCAGCAGCTTGGCAGGGACTAGCGGGACCTTTAATCTCTTTAGCACAGATACGCAGTATTTT. It encodes CASSLAGTSGTFNLFSTDTQYF. The whole variable domain, remainder taken from reference TRBV5-1 and TRBJ2-3, is KAGVTQTPRYLIKTRGQQVTLSCSPISGHRSVSWYQQTPGQGLQFLFEYFSETQRNKGNFPGRFSGRQFSNSRSEMNVSTLELGDSALYLCASSLAGTSGTFNLFSTDTQYFGPGTRLTVL.

Turning to this clone: In the same sample, other DNA sequences code for this CDR3. The V and J genes are TRBV28 and TRBJ2-6, with no clear D. Germline-derived CDR1 and CDR2 are MDHEN and SYDVKM. This CDR3 is 14 amino acids long. Trimming shortened V by 8 bases and J by 0 bases, and 8 bases separated the two germline ends. CDR3 coding DNA: TGTGCCAGCTCACTCCTCTCTGGGGCCAACGTCCTGACTTTC. Its protein is CASSLLSGANVLTF.

The chain links TRBV7-2 to TRBJ1-5; no clear D gene. Trimming stripped 0 bases from V and 6 bases from J, with 12 bases between. The CDR3 contains 15 residues. Per germline, CDR1 SGHTA and CDR2 FQGNSA. CDR3 residues: CASSLAWRERQPQHF. Here the CDR3 DNA reads TGTGCCAGCAGCTTAGCGTGGCGGGAACGTCAGCCCCAGCATTTT.